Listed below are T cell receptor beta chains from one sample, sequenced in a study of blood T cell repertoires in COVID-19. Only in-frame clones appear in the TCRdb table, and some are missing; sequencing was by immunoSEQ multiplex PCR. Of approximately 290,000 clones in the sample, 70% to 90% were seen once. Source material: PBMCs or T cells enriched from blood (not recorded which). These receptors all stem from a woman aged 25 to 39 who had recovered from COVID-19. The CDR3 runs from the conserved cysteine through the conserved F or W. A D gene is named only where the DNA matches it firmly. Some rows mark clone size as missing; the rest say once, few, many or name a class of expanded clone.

cdr3_aa: CASSKGQLATEAFF
cdr3_nt: TGTGCCAGTAGCAAGGGACAGTTGGCCACTGAAGCTTTCTTT
v_call: TRBV19
d_call: TRBD1
clone_size: .
j_call: TRBJ1-1

cdr3_aa: CASRRPAQGSKSYEQYF
cdr3_nt: TGTGCCAGCAGACGGCCGGCACAGGGCTCCAAGTCCTACGAGCAGTACTTC
v_call: TRBV11-2
d_call: .
clone_size: .
j_call: TRBJ2-7

cdr3_aa: CASSHGQGDYEQYF
cdr3_nt: TGTGCCAGTAGTCACGGACAGGGGGACTACGAGCAGTACTTC
v_call: TRBV19
d_call: TRBD1
clone_size: .
j_call: TRBJ2-7

cdr3_aa: CASSGGTGFGASYEQYF
cdr3_nt: TGTGCCAGCAGCGGAGGGACAGGGTTTGGGGCCTCCTACGAGCAGTACTTC
v_call: TRBV5-4
d_call: TRBD1
clone_size: .
j_call: TRBJ2-7

cdr3_aa: CASGTGTGGGGNQPQHF
cdr3_nt: TGTGCCAGCGGAACCGGGACAGGGGGTGGTGGCAATCAGCCCCAGCATTTT
v_call: TRBV3-1/TRBV3-2
d_call: TRBD1
clone_size: .
j_call: TRBJ1-5

cdr3_aa: CASSLVGGQRETQYF
cdr3_nt: TGTGCCAGCAGCTTAGTAGGGGGACAAAGAGAGACCCAGTACTTC
v_call: TRBV7-2
d_call: .
clone_size: .
j_call: TRBJ2-5

cdr3_aa: CASRSSGANVLTF
cdr3_nt: TGTGCCAGCAGGAGCTCTGGGGCCAACGTCCTGACTTTC
v_call: TRBV11-1
d_call: .
clone_size: once
j_call: TRBJ2-6

cdr3_aa: CATNKQGAANTEAFF
cdr3_nt: TGTGCCACTAACAAACAGGGGGCGGCGAACACTGAAGCTTTCTTT
v_call: TRBV19
d_call: TRBD1
clone_size: .
j_call: TRBJ1-1

cdr3_aa: CASSHATGNNSPLHF
cdr3_nt: TGTGCCAGCAGTCACGCTACAGGGAATAATTCACCCCTCCACTTT
v_call: TRBV28
d_call: .
clone_size: .
j_call: TRBJ1-6

cdr3_aa: CASRGLNTEAFF
cdr3_nt: TGTGCCAGTCGAGGCCTGAACACTGAAGCTTTCTTT
v_call: TRBV19
d_call: .
clone_size: .
j_call: TRBJ1-1